This T cell receptor (beta chain) was sequenced during a study of OX40 agonist ivuxolimab in advanced cancers. Regarding the study in general: Ivuxolimab, which targeted the costimulatory receptor OX40 (CD134), was an agonistic, fully human IgG2 monoclonal antibody. Intravenous ivuxolimab was administered to patients every 2 weeks at six dose levels: 0.01, 0.1, 0.3, 1.5, 3 and 10 mg/kg. Of the approximately 50 dose-escalation patients, hepatocellular carcinoma was present in approximately 20, melanoma in approximately 15, renal cell carcinoma in 9 and head and neck cancer in 9. A male proportion of 75% to 85% and a mean age of 60 years, ranging from about 23 to 90, were recorded for the dose-escalation cohort. Patients were allowed to have had prior anti-PD-1, anti-PD-L1 or anti-CTLA-4 therapy, and approximately 41% of the dose-escalation patients had previously received checkpoint inhibitors. Partial responses were achieved by three dose-escalation patients, of whom one had hepatocellular carcinoma and two had cutaneous melanoma. The purpose of peripheral TCRbeta sequencing was to test whether ivuxolimab changed TCR sequence diversity and led to clonal T-cell expansion. The paper reports the monotherapy dose-escalation portion (N of about 54 patients) of the phase I ivuxolimab trial.

Genomic DNA was extracted from sorted cells for sequencing of the TCRbeta CDR3 region. TCRbeta CDR3 regions were sequenced using the immunoSEQ Assay. TCRdb obtained this table from immuneACCESS and retained in-frame rearrangements with V and J assigned. These tables miss some clones; where compared with another copy, unresolved V genes account for less than half of the shortfall, and the remainder is unexplained. Counted in this sample were 100,000 or so clones; approximately 94% of them appeared once. 0.18% of the sample is taken by the ten largest. Broader findings and caveats from the paper: Partial responders in the 0.1-3.0 mg/kg groups had among the lowest normalized peripheral clonal expansion, especially among CD8+ T cells. Low levels of normalized T-cell clonal expansion were also seen in some nonresponding patients. Antigen specificity was not determined for the clonally expanded peripheral T cells. On average, CD8+ T cells showed more expanded clones than CD4+ T cells after ivuxolimab. At doses of 0.1 to 3.0 mg/kg, clonal expansion of both CD4+ and CD8+ blood T cells was observed from baseline to week 6.

In the case of this clone: Its target antigen remains unknown. No much larger clone exists at a distance of one base, and base qualities are not known.

Patients with autoimmune disease history or receiving systemic immunosuppression were excluded from the trial. Peripheral blood for TCR sequencing was collected from all dose cohorts at baseline, on cycle 4 day 1, and on cycle 7 day 1. The samples were drawn from a first-in-human, open-label, multicenter phase I dose-escalation trial of ivuxolimab. Adults with locally advanced or metastatic melanoma, renal cell, hepatocellular, or head and neck squamous cell carcinoma were enrolled in the trial. CD4+ and CD8+ T cells were sorted separately from peripheral blood before TCR sequencing. Sample: CD4+ or CD8+ T cells sorted from blood, taken in a trial of the OX40 agonist ivuxolimab. The sequence was collected from an adult with an advanced solid tumor such as melanoma, head and neck, liver or kidney cancer.

The encoded CDR3 is CASSTRTGNYEQYF. In nucleotide form, the sequence is TGTGCCAGCAGCACAAGGACAGGGAACTACGAGCAGTACTTC. The chain was built from TRBV5-4 and TRBJ2-7, with 8 central nucleotides matching TRBD1. Trimmed from V: 4 bases; trimmed from J: 3 bases; junction bases lacking a gene match: 6. The CDR3 contains 14 residues, cysteine and phenylalanine counted. Only CDR3 DNA remains: 42 bases, in frame from the first base. The CDR1 and CDR2 encoded by the germline V gene (reference sequence) are SGHNT and YYREEE.